This T cell receptor beta chain was captured in a study of cytomegalovirus exposure and HLA in healthy donors. Generated by immunoSEQ multiplex PCR, the TCRdb table keeps only in-frame clones and is missing some. The sample holds 150,000 to 200,000 clones; about four fifths are singletons and the top ten take roughly 10%. To note about this clone: The antigen remains unidentified.

Points from the study as a whole: According to the study, 160 or so TCR beta chains were cytomegalovirus-associated. One later analysis, an examination of the roughly 130 validation repertoires, found that first-cohort TCR clusters tended to co-occur in them.

Donors came from a validation cohort of approximately 110 subjects, distinct from the first 666-subject cohort. The sequenced material came from PBMCs. The receptor's source is a man younger than 40 in good health and CMV-seropositive.

The CDR3 region has the DNA TGTGCCAGCAGCGTAGAGGGGGGGGCGGCCAACGAGCAGTACTTC. This codes for CASSVEGGAANEQYF. The genes are TRBV9 and TRBJ2-7, with D possibly being TRBD2 (7 bases). Trimming stripped 0 bases from V and 5 bases from J, with 15 bases between. Germline CDR1 reads SGDLS; CDR2 reads YYNGEE. This CDR3 has 15 residues.